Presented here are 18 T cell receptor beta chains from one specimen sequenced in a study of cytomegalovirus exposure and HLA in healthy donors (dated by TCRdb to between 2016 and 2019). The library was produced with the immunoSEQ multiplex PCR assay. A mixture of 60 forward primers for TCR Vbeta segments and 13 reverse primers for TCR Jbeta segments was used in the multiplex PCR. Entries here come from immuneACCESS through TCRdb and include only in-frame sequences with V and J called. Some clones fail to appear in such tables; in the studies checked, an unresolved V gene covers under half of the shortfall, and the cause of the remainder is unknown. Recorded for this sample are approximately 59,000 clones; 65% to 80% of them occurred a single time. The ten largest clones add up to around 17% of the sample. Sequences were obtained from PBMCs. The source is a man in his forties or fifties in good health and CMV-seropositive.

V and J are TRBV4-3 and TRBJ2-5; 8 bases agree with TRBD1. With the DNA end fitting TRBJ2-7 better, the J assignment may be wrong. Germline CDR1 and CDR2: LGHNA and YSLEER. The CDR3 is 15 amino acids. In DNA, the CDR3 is TGCGCCAGCAGCCAGGCACAGGGGGACTCCTACGAGCAGTACTTC. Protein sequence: CASSQAQGDSYEQYF.

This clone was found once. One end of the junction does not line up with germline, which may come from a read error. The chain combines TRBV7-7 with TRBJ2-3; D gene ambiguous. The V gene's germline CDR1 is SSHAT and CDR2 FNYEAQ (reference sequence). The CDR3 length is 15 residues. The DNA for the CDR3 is TGTGCTAGCAGCTTAGGAATCTCCCGGACAGATACGCAGTATTTT. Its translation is CASSLGISRTDTQYF.

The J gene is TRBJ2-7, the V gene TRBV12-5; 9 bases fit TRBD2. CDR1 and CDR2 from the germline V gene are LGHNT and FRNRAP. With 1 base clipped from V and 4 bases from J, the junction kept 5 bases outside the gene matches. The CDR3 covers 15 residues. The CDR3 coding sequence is TGTGCTAGTGGTTTGGGGACTAGCGCACTTTACGAGCAGTACTTC. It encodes CASGLGTSALYEQYF.

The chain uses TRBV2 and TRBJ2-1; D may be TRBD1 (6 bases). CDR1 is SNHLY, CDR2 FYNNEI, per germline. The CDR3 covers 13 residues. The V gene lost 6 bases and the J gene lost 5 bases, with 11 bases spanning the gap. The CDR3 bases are TGTGCCAGCAGAGATAGACAGGACAATGAGCAGTTCTTC. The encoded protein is CASRDRQDNEQFF. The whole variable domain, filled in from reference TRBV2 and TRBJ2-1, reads EPEVTQTPSHQVTQMGQEVILRCVPISNHLYFYWYRQILGQKVEFLVSFYNNEISEKSEIFDDQFSVERPDGSNFTLKIRSTKLEDSAMYFCASRDRQDNEQFFGPGTRLTVL.

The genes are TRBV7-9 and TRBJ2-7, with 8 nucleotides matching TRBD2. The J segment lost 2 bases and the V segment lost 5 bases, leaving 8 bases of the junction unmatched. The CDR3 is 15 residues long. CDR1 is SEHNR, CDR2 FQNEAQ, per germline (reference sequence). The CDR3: CASSRGGSPTYEQYF. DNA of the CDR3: TGTGCCAGCAGCCGCGGGGGGTCTCCCACCTACGAGCAGTACTTC.

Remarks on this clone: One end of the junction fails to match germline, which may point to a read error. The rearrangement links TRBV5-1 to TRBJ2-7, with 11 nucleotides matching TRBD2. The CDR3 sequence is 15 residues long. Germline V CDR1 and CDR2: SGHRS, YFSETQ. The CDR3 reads CASRLGLAETYEQYF. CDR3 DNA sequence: TGCGCCAGCAGATTGGGACTAGCGGAGACCTACGAGCAGTACTTC.

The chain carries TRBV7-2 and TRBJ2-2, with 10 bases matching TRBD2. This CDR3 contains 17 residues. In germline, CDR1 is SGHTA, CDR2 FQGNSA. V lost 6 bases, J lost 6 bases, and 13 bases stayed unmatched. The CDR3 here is CASSSLTSGIRSGELFF. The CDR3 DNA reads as TGTGCCAGCAGTTCCCTAACTAGCGGGATTCGTTCCGGGGAGCTGTTTTTT.

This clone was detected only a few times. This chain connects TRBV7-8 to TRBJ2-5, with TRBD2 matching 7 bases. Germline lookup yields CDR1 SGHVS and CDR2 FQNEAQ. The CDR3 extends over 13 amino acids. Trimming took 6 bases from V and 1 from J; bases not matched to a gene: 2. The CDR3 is CASRAGFQETQYF. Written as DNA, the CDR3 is TGTGCCAGCAGAGCGGGGTTCCAAGAGACCCAGTACTTC.

The CDR3 nucleotides read TGTGCCAGCAGCACCGAGGGCTCCGGGGAGACCCAGTACTTC. Encoded protein: CASSTEGSGETQYF. The rearrangement joins TRBV7-9 to TRBJ2-5; perhaps TRBD2 as D (5 bases). Trimming stripped 5 bases from V and 5 bases from J, with 15 bases between. Germline CDR1 reads SEHNR; CDR2 reads FQNEAQ (reference sequence). The CDR3 is 14 amino acids.

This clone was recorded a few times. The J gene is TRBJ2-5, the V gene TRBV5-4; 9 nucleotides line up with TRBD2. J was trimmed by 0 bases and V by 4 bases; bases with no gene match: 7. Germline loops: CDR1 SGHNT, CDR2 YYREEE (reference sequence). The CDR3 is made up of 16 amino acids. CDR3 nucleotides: TGTGCCAGCAGCAGAGTAGCGGGGGCGTACCAAGAGACCCAGTACTTC. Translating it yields CASSRVAGAYQETQYF.

CDR3 amino acids: CASSLESAGELFF. The CDR3 DNA follows: TGTGCCAGCAGCTTAGAGTCAGCCGGGGAGCTGTTTTTT. This sequence joins TRBV7-2 and TRBJ2-2, with unresolved D. CDR1 and CDR2 from the germline V gene are SGHTA and FQGNSA. The CDR3 runs to 13 residues. V was cut by 1 base and J by 6 bases, with 6 bases left in between. The whole variable domain, filled in from reference TRBV7-2 and TRBJ2-2, reads GAGVSQSPSNKVTEKGKDVELRCDPISGHTALYWYRQSLGQGLEFLIYFQGNSAPDKSGLPSDRFSAERTGGSVSTLTIQRTQQEDSAVYLCASSLESAGELFFGEGSRLTVL.

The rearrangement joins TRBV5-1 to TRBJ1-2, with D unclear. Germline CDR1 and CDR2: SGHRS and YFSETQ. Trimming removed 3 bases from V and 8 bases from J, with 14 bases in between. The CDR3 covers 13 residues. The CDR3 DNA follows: TGCGCCAGCAGCTATACCTGGGGAGGGGGCTACACCTTC. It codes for CASSYTWGGGYTF.

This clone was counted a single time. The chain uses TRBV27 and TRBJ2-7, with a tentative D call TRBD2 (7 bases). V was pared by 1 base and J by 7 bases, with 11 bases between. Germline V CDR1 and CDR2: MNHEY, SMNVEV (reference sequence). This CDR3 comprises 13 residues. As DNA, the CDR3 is TGTGCCAGCAGTTTATGGGGGGGCCGGGAGCAGTACTTC. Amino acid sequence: CASSLWGGREQYF.

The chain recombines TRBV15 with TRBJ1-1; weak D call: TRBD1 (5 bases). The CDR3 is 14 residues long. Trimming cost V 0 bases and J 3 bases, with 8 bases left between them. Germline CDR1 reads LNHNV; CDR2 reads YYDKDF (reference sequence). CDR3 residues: CATSRDTQDTEAFF. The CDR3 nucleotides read TGTGCCACCAGCAGAGATACACAGGACACTGAAGCTTTCTTT.

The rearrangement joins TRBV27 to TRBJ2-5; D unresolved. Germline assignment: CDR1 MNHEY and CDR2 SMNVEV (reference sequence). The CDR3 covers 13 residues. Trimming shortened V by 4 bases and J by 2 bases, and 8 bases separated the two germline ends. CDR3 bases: TGTGCCAGCAGTTCTCCCCCTCAAGAGACCCAGTACTTC. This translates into CASSSPPQETQYF.

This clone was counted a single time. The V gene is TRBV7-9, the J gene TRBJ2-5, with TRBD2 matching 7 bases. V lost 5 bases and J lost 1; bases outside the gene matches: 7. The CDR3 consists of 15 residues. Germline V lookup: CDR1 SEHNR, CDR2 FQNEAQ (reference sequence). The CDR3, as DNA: TGTGCCAGCAGCCCGCCGCGGGGGACCCAAGAGACCCAGTACTTC. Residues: CASSPPRGTQETQYF.

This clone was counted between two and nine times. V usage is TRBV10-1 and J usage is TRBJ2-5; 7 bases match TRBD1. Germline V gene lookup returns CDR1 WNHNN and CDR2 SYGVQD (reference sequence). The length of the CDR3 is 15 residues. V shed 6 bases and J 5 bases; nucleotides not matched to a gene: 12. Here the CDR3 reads CASRGPRQGYETQYF. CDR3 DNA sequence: TGCGCCAGCAGAGGACCAAGACAGGGATATGAGACCCAGTACTTC.

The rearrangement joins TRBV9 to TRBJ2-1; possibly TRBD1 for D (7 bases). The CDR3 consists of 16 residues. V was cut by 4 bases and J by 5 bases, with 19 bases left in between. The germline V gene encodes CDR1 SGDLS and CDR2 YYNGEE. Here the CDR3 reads CASSPVGGGGNNEQFF. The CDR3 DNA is TGTGCCAGCAGCCCCGTTGGCGGAGGGGGCAACAATGAGCAGTTCTTC.